These 18 T cell receptor beta chains originate from one sample sequenced in a study of blood T cell repertoires in COVID-19 (dated by TCRdb to 2020 to 2022). Library preparation was by the immunoSEQ multiplex PCR assay. This immuneACCESS table, as held by TCRdb, lists in-frame sequences with V and J called but not all clones. Of the missing ones, under half trace to an unresolved V gene in checked studies; the others have no known cause. The sample records 300,000 to 400,000 clones, 65% to 90% of which are singletons. The ten largest clones add up to 4% to 5% of the sample. The sample comprised PBMCs or T cells enriched from blood (not recorded which). Every receptor here comes from a woman aged 35 to 49 with acute COVID-19.

The V call is TRBV7-3, the J call TRBJ2-3; a possible D gene is TRBD2 (7 bases). This CDR3 comprises 15 residues. Trimming took off 1 base at V and 9 bases at J, with 17 bases between the two ends. Germline V CDR1 and CDR2: SGHTA, FQGTGA. For the CDR3, the DNA is TGTGCCAGCAGCTTAAGGGGGGGCCCTGAGGGGACGCAGTATTTT. Its protein product is CASSLRGGPEGTQYF.

The chain is built from TRBV7-9 and TRBJ2-1; 10 bases line up with TRBD2. Germline loops: CDR1 SEHNR, CDR2 FQNEAQ (reference sequence). The CDR3 runs to 18 residues. The junction had 11 bases not matched to a gene; V was cut back by 3 bases and J by 3 bases. CDR3 sequence reads: CASSFEGVAGGLYNEQFF. CDR3 DNA sequence: TGTGCCAGCAGCTTCGAGGGGGTAGCGGGAGGACTCTACAATGAGCAGTTCTTC.

Remarks on this clone: Other nucleotide sequences from this sample produce the same CDR3. V usage is TRBV5-1 and J usage is TRBJ1-2, with D tentatively TRBD1 (6 bases). This CDR3 spans 13 amino acids. In germline, CDR1 is SGHRS, CDR2 YFSETQ. Trimming shortened V by 0 bases and J by 6 bases, and 9 bases separated the two germline ends. The CDR3 coding sequence is TGCGCCAGCAGCTTGGGGCAGGGGAATGGCTACACCTTC. Translated: CASSLGQGNGYTF.

The chain joins TRBV6-2 or TRBV6-3 to TRBJ2-3, with 8 bases aligning to TRBD1. The CDR3 sequence is 14 residues long. The ends lost 5 bases at V and 4 bases at J; junction bases unmatched: 5. Germline V gives CDR1 MNHEY, CDR2 SVGEGT. The CDR3 loop is CASSRWTGPDTQYF. Here the CDR3 DNA reads TGTGCCAGCAGTCGATGGACAGGGCCAGATACGCAGTATTTT.

The gene calls are TRBV23-1 and TRBJ1-5; D unclear. TRBV23-1 is given ORF status, its function remaining uncertain. Trimming left V 2 bases short and J 5 bases short, with 25 bases between. This CDR3 spans 19 amino acids. The CDR3 protein is CASSQRMPIIKHMYQPQHF. The CDR3 coding sequence is TGCGCCAGCAGTCAAAGAATGCCAATCATAAAGCATATGTATCAGCCCCAGCATTTT.

The chain is built from TRBV19 and TRBJ2-4; 7 bases align to TRBD2. The V gene's germline CDR1 is LNHDA and CDR2 SQIVND (reference sequence). The length of the CDR3 is 17 residues. V gave up 3 bases and J gave up 0 bases; unmatched junction bases: 8. The CDR3 is CASSIGGTGLAKNIQYF. The CDR3, as DNA: TGTGCCAGTAGTATCGGGGGGACGGGGTTAGCCAAAAACATTCAGTACTTC. Full variable domain (rest looked up from reference TRBV19 and TRBJ2-4): DGGITQSPKYLFRKEGQNVTLSCEQNLNHDAMYWYRQDPGQGLRLIYYSQIVNDFQKGDIAEGYSVSREKKESFPLTVTSAQKNPTAFYLCASSIGGTGLAKNIQYFGAGTRLSVL.

The chain recombines TRBV15 with TRBJ2-3; maybe TRBD1 (6 bases). This CDR3 has 18 amino acids. The germline gives CDR1 LNHNV, CDR2 YYDKDF (reference sequence). V was shortened by 1 base and J by 6 bases, with 23 bases between the two germline ends. The CDR3 spells CATSRAGIVTGTGDTQYF. The DNA of the CDR3 is TGTGCCACCAGCAGAGCTGGGATCGTGACAGGCACTGGGGATACGCAGTATTTT.

This chain connects TRBV28 to TRBJ2-7; no reliable D call. The V gene's germline CDR1 is MDHEN and CDR2 SYDVKM. V lost 6 bases to trimming and J lost 3 bases, with 9 bases between them. CDR3 length: 12 amino acids. The CDR3: CASRTQSYEQYF. Here the CDR3 DNA reads TGTGCCAGCAGAACACAGAGCTACGAGCAGTACTTC.

The V and J genes are TRBV5-6 and TRBJ2-7, with 7 bases matching TRBD2. V dropped 4 bases and J dropped 0; count of bases not matched to a gene: 7. From germline, CDR1 is SGHDT and CDR2 YYEEEE. CDR3 length equals 15 residues. Here the CDR3 DNA reads TGTGCCAGCAGCCCGAACGGGAGGTCCTCCTACGAGCAGTACTTC. Protein product: CASSPNGRSSYEQYF. The whole variable domain, remainder taken from reference TRBV5-6 and TRBJ2-7, is DAGVTQSPTHLIKTRGQQVTLRCSPKSGHDTVSWYQQALGQGPQFIFQYYEEEERQRGNFPDRFSGHQFPNYSSELNVNALLLGDSALYLCASSPNGRSSYEQYFGPGTRLTVT.

The chain links TRBV9 to TRBJ2-7; 7 bases align to TRBD1. The CDR3 runs to 13 residues. V was clipped by 4 bases and J by 3 bases; unmatched bases: 4. Germline CDR1 and CDR2: SGDLS and YYNGEE. The CDR3 coding sequence is TGTGCCAGCAGCCCCCGGGACAGCTACGAGCAGTACTTC. This translates into CASSPRDSYEQYF. Full variable domain (rest looked up from reference TRBV9 and TRBJ2-7): DSGVTQTPKHLITATGQRVTLRCSPRSGDLSVYWYQQSLDQGLQFLIQYYNGEERAKGNILERFSAQQFPDLHSELNLSSLELGDSALYFCASSPRDSYEQYFGPGTRLTVT.

This clone appeared a single time. CDR3 bases: TGTGCCAGCAGTTTAGGAGGGGGCGCTTTGTACAATGAGCAGTTCTTC. It encodes CASSLGGGALYNEQFF. The chain uses TRBV6-5 and TRBJ2-1, with a tentative D call TRBD1 (7 bases). The V gene's germline CDR1 is MNHEY and CDR2 SVGAGI. The CDR3 runs 16 residues. V was pared by 4 bases and J by 4 bases, with 17 bases between.

The V and J genes are TRBV6-5 and TRBJ2-2; a possible D gene is TRBD1 (6 bases). Germline assignment: CDR1 MNHEY and CDR2 SVGAGI. The CDR3 has 15 residues. V lost 5 bases and J lost 0, with 10 bases in between. DNA of the CDR3: TGTGCCAGCAGTCGACAGGACTCGAACACCGGGGAGCTGTTTTTT. Its protein product is CASSRQDSNTGELFF.

The chain has TRBV3-1 (or the pseudogene TRBV3-2) and TRBJ2-2, with D unresolved. With 4 bases removed from V and 3 bases from J, the gap between germline ends came to 15 bases. Germline V gives CDR1 LGHDT, CDR2 YNNKEL (reference sequence). The CDR3 is 16 amino acids. CDR3 region: CASSPLAGTDTGELFF. CDR3 sequence (DNA): TGTGCCAGCAGCCCCCTCGCCGGAACAGACACCGGGGAGCTGTTTTTT.

Of note for this clone: One end of the junction fails to match germline, which may point to a read error. The chain is built from TRBV18 and TRBJ2-7, with 8 nucleotides matching TRBD2. This CDR3 is 15 amino acids long. Germline V gives CDR1 KGHSH, CDR2 LQKENI. The CDR3: CASAPGAGGTYEQYF. The CDR3 DNA is TGTGCCAGCGCACCGGGGGCGGGGGGAACCTACGAGCAGTACTTC.

The rearrangement joins TRBV5-4 to TRBJ1-2; D might be TRBD1 (6 bases). This CDR3 is built from 13 residues. The germline CDR1 and CDR2 sequences are SGHNT and YYREEE (reference sequence). Trimming took off 0 bases at V and 7 bases at J, with 10 bases between the two ends. The CDR3 loop reads CASSLVGTSGYTF. The CDR3 nucleotides are TGTGCCAGCAGCTTGGTAGGGACAAGTGGCTACACCTTC.

The chain carries TRBV7-2 and TRBJ1-5; D gene uncertain. This CDR3 is built from 18 residues. V was clipped by 1 base and J by 0 bases, with 16 bases between them. Germline CDR1 is SGHTA and CDR2 is FQGNSA. The CDR3 sequence: CASSLGSTASYSNQPQHF. Here the CDR3 DNA reads TGTGCCAGCAGCTTAGGGTCCACAGCCTCATATAGCAATCAGCCCCAGCATTTT.

The genes are TRBV7-9 and TRBJ2-7, with 8 positions matching TRBD2. J gave up 2 bases and V 5 bases, and 8 bases lay outside the gene matches. Germline V gene data show CDR1 as SEHNR and CDR2 as FQNEAQ (reference sequence). This CDR3 has 15 residues. CDR3 in amino acids: CASSTHSGSPYEQYF. CDR3 in DNA: TGTGCCAGCAGCACCCACAGCGGGAGCCCCTACGAGCAGTACTTC.

V usage is TRBV5-4 and J usage is TRBJ1-5, with D uncertain. Trimming cost V 0 bases and J 0 bases, with 7 bases left between them. The CDR3 covers 15 residues. In germline, CDR1 is SGHNT, CDR2 YYREEE (reference sequence). The CDR3 DNA follows: TGTGCCAGCAGCTTGGATCCAGATAGCAATCAGCCCCAGCATTTT. Translating gives CASSLDPDSNQPQHF.